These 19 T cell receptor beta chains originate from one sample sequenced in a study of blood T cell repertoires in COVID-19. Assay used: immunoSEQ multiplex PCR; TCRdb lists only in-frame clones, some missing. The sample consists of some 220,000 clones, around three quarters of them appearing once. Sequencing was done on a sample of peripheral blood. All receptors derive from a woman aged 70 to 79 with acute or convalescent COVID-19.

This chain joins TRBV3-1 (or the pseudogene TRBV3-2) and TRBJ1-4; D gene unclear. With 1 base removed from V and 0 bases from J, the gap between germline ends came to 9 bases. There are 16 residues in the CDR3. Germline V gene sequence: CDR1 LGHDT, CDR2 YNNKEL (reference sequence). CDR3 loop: CASSQGIGATNEKLFF. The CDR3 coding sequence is TGTGCCAGCAGCCAAGGGATCGGGGCAACTAATGAAAAACTGTTTTTT.

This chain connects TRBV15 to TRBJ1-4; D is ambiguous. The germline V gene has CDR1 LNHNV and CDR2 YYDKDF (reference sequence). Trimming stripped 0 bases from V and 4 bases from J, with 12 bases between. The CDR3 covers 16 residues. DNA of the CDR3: TGTGCCACCAGCAGAGATCACGGTGCACTTAATGAAAAACTGTTTTTT. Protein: CATSRDHGALNEKLFF.

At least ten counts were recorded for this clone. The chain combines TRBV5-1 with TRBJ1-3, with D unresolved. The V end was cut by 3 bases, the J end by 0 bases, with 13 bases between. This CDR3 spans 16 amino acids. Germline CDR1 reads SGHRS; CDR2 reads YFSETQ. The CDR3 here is CASSSNPSGSGNTIYF. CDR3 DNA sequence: TGCGCCAGCAGCTCAAACCCGTCAGGCTCTGGAAACACCATATATTTT. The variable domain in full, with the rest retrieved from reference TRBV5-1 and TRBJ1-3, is KAGVTQTPRYLIKTRGQQVTLSCSPISGHRSVSWYQQTPGQGLQFLFEYFSETQRNKGNFPGRFSGRQFSNSRSEMNVSTLELGDSALYLCASSSNPSGSGNTIYFGEGSWLTVV.

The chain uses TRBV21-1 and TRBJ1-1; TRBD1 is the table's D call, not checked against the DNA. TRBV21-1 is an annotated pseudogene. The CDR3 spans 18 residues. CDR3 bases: TGTGCCAGCAGCAAGGCGGGAATTGGACAGGGTGTCAACACTGAAGCTTTCTTT. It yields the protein CASSKAGIGQGVNTEAFF.

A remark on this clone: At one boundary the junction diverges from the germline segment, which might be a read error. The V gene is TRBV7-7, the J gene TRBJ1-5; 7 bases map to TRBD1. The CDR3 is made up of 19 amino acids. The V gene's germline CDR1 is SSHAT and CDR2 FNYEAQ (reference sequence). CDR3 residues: CASSPLVRQGHIVCTALNF. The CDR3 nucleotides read TGTGCCAGCAGCCCACTCGTACGACAGGGACATATAGTTTGTACTGCGCTAAATTTT. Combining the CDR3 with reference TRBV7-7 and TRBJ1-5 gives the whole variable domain GAGVSQSPRYKVTKRGQDVTLRCDPISSHATLYWYQQALGQGPEFLTYFNYEAQPDKSGLPSDRFSAERPEGSISTLTIQRTEQRDSAMYRCASSPLVRQGHIVCTALNFGDGTRLSIL.

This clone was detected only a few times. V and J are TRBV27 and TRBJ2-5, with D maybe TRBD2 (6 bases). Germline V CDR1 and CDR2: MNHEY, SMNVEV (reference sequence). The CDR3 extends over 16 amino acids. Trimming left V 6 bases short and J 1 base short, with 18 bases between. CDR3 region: CASRSRPHGGQETQYF. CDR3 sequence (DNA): TGTGCCAGCAGATCCCGGCCCCACGGGGGCCAAGAGACCCAGTACTTC.

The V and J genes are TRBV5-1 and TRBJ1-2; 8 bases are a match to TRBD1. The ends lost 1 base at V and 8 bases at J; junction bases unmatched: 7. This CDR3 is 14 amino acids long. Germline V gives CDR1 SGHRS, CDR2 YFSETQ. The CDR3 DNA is TGCGCCAGCAGCTTGTGGGCAGGGGGCCAGGGCTACACCTTC. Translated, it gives CASSLWAGGQGYTF.

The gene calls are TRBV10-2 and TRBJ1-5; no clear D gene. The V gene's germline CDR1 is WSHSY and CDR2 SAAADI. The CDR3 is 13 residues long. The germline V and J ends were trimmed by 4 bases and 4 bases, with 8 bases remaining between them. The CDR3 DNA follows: TGCGCCAGCAGTGGTGGCAGAAATCAGCCCCAGCATTTT. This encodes CASSGGRNQPQHF.

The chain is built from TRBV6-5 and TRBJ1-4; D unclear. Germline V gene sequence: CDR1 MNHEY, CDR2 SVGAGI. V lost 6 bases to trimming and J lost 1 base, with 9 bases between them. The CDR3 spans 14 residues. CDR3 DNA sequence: TGTGCCAGCAGCCGACGGGAAACTAATGAAAAACTGTTTTTT. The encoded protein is CASSRRETNEKLFF.

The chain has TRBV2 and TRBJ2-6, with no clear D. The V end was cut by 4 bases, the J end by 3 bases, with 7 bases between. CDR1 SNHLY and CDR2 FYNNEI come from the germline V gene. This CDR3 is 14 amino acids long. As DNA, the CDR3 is TGTGCCAGCAGTGCCTTGTTTGGGGCCAACGTCCTGACTTTC. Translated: CASSALFGANVLTF.

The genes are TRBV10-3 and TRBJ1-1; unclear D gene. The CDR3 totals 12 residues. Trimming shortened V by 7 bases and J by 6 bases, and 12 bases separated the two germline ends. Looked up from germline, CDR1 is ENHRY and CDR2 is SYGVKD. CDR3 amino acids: CAINGNGAEAFF. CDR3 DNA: TGTGCCATCAACGGGAATGGAGCTGAAGCTTTCTTT.

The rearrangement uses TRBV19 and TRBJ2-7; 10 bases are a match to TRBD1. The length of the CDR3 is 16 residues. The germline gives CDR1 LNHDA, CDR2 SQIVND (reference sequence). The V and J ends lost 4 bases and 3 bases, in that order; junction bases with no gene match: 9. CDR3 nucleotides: TGTGCCAGTAGTACAAAAAGGACAGGGGGGGACTACGAGCAGTACTTC. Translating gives CASSTKRTGGDYEQYF.

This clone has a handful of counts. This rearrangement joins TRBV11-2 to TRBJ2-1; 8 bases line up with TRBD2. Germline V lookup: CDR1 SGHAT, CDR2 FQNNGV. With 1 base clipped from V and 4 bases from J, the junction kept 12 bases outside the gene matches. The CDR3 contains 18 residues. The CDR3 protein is CASSLAPDGGAGYNEQFF. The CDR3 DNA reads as TGTGCCAGCAGCTTAGCTCCTGACGGGGGGGCAGGGTACAATGAGCAGTTCTTC.

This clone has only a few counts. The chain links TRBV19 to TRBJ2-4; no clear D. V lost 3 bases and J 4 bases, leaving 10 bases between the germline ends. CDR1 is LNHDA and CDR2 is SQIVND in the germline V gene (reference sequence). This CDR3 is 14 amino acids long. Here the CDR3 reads CASSIQTHKNIQYF. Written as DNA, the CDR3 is TGTGCCAGTAGTATTCAGACTCATAAAAACATTCAGTACTTC.

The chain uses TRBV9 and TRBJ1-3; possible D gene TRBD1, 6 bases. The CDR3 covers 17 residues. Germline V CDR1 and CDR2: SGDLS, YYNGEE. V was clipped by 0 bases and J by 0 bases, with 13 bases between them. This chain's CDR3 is CASSVAVPGVSGNTIYF. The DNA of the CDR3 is TGTGCCAGCAGCGTAGCTGTCCCAGGGGTCTCTGGAAACACCATATATTTT. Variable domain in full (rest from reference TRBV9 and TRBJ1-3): DSGVTQTPKHLITATGQRVTLRCSPRSGDLSVYWYQQSLDQGLQFLIQYYNGEERAKGNILERFSAQQFPDLHSELNLSSLELGDSALYFCASSVAVPGVSGNTIYFGEGSWLTVV.

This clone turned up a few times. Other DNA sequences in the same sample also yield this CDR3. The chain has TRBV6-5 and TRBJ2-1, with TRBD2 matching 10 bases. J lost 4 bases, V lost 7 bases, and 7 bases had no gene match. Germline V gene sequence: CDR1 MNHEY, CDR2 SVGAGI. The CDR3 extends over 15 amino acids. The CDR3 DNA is TGTGCCAGCACATTAGCGGGGGGAGGTTACAATGAGCAGTTCTTC. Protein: CASTLAGGGYNEQFF.

CDR3 sequence: CASSPGTAYGYTF. CDR3 nucleotides: TGTGCCAGCAGCCCTGGGACAGCCTATGGCTACACCTTC. The V call is TRBV11-2, the J call TRBJ1-2; TRBD1 agrees at 7 bases. The CDR3 has 13 amino acids. In germline, CDR1 is SGHAT, CDR2 FQNNGV. The J segment lost 4 bases and the V segment lost 5 bases, leaving 4 bases of the junction unmatched.

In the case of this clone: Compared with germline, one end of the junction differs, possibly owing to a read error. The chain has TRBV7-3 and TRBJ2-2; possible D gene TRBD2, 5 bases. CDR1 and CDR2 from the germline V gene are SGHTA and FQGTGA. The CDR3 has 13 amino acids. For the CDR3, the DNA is TGTGCCAGCAGCCTAACCCCGGGGGGGGAGCTGTTTTTT. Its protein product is CASSLTPGGELFF.

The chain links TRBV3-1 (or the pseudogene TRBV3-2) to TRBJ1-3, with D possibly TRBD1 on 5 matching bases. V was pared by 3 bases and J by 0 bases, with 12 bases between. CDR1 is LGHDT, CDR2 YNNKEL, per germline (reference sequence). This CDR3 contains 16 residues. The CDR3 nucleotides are TGTGCCAGCAGCCACGGCGGGGGGAGCTCTGGAAACACCATATATTTT. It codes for CASSHGGGSSGNTIYF.